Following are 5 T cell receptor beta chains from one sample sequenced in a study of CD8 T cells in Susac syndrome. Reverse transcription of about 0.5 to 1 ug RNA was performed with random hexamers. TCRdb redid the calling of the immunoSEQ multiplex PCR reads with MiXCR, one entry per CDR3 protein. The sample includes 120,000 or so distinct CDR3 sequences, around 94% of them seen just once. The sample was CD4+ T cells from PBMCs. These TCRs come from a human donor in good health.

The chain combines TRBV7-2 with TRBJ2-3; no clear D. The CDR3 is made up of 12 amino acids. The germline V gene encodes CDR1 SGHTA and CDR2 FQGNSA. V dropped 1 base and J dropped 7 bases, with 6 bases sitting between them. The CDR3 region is CASSLGPNTQYF. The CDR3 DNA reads TGTGCCAGCAGCTTAGGGCCAAATACGCAGTATTTT.

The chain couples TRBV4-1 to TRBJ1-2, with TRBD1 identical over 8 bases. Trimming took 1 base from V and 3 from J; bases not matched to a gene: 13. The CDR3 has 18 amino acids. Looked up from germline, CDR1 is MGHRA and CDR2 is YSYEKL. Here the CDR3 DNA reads TGCGCCAGCAGCCAAGTCCTTCGGGCAGGGGGCGTCGACTATGGCTACACCTTC. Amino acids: CASSQVLRAGGVDYGYTF.

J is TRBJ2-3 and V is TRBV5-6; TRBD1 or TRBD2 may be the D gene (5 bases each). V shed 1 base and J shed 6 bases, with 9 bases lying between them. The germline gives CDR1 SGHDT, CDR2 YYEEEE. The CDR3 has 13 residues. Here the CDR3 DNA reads TGTGCCAGCAGCTTGAAAGGGGAGGATACGCAGTATTTT. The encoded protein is CASSLKGEDTQYF.

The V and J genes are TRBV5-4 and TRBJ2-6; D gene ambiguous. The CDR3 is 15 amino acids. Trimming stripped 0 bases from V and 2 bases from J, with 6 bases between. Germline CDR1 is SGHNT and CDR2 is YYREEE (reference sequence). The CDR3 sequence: CASSLGPPGANVLTF. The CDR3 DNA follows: TGTGCCAGCAGCTTGGGGCCCCCTGGGGCCAACGTCCTGACTTTC.

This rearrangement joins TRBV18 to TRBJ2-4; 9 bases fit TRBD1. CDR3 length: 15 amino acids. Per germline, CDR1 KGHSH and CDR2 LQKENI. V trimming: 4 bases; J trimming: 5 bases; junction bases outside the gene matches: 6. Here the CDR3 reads CASSRTGAEENIQYF. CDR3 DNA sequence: TGTGCCAGCTCACGGACAGGGGCGGAGGAAAACATTCAGTACTTC.